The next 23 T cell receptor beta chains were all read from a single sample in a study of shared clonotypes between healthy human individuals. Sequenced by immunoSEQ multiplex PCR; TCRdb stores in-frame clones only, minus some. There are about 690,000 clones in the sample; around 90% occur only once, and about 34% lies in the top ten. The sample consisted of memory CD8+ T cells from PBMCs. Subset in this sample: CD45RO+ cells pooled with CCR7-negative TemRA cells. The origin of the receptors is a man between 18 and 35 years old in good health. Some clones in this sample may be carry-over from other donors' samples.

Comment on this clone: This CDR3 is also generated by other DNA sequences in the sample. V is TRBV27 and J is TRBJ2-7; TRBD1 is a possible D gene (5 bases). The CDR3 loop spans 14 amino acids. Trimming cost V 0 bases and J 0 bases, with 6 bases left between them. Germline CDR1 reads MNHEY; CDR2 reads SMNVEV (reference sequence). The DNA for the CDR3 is TGTGCCAGCAGTTTATCAGGGGACTCCTACGAGCAGTACTTC. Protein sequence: CASSLSGDSYEQYF.

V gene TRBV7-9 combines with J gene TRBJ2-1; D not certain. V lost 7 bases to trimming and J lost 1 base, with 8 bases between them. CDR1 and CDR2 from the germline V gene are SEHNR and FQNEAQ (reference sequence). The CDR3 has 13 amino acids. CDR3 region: CASTQQSYNEQFF. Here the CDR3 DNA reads TGTGCCAGCACCCAACAGTCCTACAATGAGCAGTTCTTC.

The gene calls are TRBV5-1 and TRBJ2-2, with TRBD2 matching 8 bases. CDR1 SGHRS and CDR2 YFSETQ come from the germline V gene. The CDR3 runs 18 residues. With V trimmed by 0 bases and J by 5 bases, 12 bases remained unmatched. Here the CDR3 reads CASSLARRSGRGTGELFF. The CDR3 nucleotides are TGCGCCAGCAGCTTGGCCAGAAGGAGCGGGAGAGGGACCGGGGAGCTGTTTTTT.

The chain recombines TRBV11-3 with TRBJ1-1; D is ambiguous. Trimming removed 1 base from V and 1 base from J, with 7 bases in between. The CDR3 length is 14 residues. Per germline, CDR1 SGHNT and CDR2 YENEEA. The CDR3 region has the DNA TGTGCCAGCAGCTTAGCCGCAGCGAACACTGAAGCTTTCTTT. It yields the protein CASSLAAANTEAFF.

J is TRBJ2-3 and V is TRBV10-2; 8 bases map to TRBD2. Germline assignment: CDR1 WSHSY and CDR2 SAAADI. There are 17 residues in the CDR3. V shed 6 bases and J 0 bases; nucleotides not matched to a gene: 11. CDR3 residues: CASRTGLGIPSTDTQYF. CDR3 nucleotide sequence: TGCGCCAGCAGGACGGGACTAGGGATCCCTAGCACAGATACGCAGTATTTT.

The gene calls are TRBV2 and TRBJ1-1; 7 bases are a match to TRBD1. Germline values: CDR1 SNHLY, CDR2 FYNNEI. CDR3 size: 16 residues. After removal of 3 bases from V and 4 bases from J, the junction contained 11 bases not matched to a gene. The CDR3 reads CASSDPEQGFGTEAFF. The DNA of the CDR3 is TGTGCCAGCAGTGACCCAGAACAGGGGTTCGGCACTGAAGCTTTCTTT.

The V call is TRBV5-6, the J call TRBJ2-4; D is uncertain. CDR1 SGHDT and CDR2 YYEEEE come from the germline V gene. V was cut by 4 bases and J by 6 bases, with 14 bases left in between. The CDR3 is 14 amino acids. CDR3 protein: CASSRLSEVNIQYF. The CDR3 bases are TGTGCCAGCAGCCGCCTCTCCGAGGTAAACATTCAGTACTTC.

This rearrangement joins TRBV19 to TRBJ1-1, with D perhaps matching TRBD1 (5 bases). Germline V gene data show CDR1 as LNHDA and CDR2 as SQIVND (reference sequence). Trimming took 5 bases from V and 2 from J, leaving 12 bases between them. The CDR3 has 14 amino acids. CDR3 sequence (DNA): TGTGCCAGTAGTCTGGGGCAGGATAACACTGAAGCTTTCTTT. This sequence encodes CASSLGQDNTEAFF.

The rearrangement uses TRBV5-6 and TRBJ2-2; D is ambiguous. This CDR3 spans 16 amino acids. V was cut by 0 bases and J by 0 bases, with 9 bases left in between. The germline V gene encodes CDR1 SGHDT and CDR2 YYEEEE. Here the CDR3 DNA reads TGTGCCAGCAGCTTGGGCCTGCGTCCGAACACCGGGGAGCTGTTTTTT. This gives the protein CASSLGLRPNTGELFF.

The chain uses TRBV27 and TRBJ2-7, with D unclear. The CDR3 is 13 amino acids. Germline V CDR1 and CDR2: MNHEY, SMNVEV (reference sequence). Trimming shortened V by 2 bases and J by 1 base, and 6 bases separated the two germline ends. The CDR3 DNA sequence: TGTGCCAGCAGTTTAACAGAATCCTACGAGCAGTACTTC. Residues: CASSLTESYEQYF.

The chain's CDR3 is CASSLPDRGPHKDGYTF. The CDR3 DNA sequence: TGTGCCAGCAGCTTACCGGACAGGGGCCCGCATAAGGATGGCTACACCTTC. The rearrangement joins TRBV7-9 to TRBJ1-2, with 9 bases lining up with TRBD1. Germline V gives CDR1 SEHNR, CDR2 FQNEAQ (reference sequence). Trimming removed 2 bases from V and 6 bases from J; junction bases left unmatched: 13. The CDR3 is made up of 17 amino acids.

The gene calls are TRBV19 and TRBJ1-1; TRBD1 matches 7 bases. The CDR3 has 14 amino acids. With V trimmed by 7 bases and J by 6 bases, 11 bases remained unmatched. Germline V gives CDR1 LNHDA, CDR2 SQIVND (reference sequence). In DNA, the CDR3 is TGTGCCAGTACAAGGGGGCGGGGTGGACCTGAAGCTTTCTTT. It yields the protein CASTRGRGGPEAFF.

DNA for the CDR3: TGTGCCAGCAGTCCACGGACTAGCGGGAGTCTCTACGAGCAGTACTTC. Its protein product is CASSPRTSGSLYEQYF. The J gene is TRBJ2-7, the V gene TRBV28; 13 nucleotides line up with TRBD2. V dropped 5 bases and J dropped 3; count of bases not matched to a gene: 7. This CDR3 contains 16 residues. From germline, CDR1 is MDHEN and CDR2 SYDVKM.

As DNA, the CDR3 is TGTGCCTGGAGTGTAACCCTCCTCAGGGATGAGCAGTTCTTC. Translated: CAWSVTLLRDEQFF. The chain couples TRBV30 to TRBJ2-1; a possible D gene is TRBD1 (5 bases). The CDR3 consists of 14 residues. The V and J ends lost 0 bases and 8 bases respectively, with 14 bases between them. CDR1 and CDR2 from the germline V gene are GTSNPN and SVGIG (reference sequence).

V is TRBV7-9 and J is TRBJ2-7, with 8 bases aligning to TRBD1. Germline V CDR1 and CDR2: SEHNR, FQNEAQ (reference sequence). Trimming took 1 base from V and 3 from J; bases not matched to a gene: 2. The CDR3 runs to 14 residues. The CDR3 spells CASSLGDRFYEQYF. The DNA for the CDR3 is TGTGCCAGCAGCTTAGGGGACAGGTTCTACGAGCAGTACTTC.

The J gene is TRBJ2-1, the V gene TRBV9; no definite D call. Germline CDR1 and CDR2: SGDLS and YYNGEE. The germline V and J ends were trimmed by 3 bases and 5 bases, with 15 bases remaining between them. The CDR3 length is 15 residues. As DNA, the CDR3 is TGTGCCAGCAGCGAGAAAGTGGTCGGAGACAATGAGCAGTTCTTC. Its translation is CASSEKVVGDNEQFF.

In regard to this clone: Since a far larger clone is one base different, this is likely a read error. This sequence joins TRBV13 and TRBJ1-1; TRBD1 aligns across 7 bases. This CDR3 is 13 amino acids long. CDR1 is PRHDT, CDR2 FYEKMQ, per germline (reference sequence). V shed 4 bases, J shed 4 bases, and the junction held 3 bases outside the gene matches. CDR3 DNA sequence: TGTGCCAGCAGCTCCGGGACAGCCACTGAAGCTTTCTTT. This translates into CASSSGTATEAFF.

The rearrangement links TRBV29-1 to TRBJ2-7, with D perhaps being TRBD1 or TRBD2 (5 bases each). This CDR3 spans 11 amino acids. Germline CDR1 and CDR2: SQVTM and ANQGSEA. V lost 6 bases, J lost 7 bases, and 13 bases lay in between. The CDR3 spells CSVSRDGEQYF. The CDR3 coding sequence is TGCAGCGTATCCAGGGACGGGGAGCAGTACTTC.

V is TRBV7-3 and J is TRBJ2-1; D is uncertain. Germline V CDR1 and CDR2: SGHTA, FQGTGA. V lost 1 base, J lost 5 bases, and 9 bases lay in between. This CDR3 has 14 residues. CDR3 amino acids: CASSLNRPDNEQFF. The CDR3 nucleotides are TGTGCCAGCAGCTTAAATAGGCCAGACAATGAGCAGTTCTTC. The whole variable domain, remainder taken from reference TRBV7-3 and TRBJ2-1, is GAGVSQTPSNKVTEKGKYVELRCDPISGHTALYWYRQSLGQGPEFLIYFQGTGAADDSGLPNDRFFAVRPEGSVSTLKIQRTERGDSAVYLCASSLNRPDNEQFFGPGTRLTVL.

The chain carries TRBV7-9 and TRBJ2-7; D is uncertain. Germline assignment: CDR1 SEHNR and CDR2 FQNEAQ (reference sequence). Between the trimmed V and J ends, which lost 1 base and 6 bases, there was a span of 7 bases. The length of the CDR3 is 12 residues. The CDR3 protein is CASSLVGAEQYF. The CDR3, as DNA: TGTGCCAGCAGCTTAGTAGGCGCCGAGCAGTACTTC.

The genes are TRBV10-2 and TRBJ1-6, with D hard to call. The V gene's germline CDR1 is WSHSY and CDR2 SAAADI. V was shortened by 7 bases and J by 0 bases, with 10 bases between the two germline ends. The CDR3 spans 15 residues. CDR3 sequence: CASTAKSSYNSPLHF. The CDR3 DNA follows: TGCGCCAGCACGGCGAAGAGCTCCTATAATTCACCCCTCCACTTT.

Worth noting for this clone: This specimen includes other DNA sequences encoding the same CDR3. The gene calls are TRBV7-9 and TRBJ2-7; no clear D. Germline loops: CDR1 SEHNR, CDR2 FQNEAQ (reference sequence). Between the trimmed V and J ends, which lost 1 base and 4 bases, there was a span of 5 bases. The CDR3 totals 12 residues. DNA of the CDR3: TGTGCCAGCAGCTTAGTTGGATACGAGCAGTACTTC. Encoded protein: CASSLVGYEQYF.

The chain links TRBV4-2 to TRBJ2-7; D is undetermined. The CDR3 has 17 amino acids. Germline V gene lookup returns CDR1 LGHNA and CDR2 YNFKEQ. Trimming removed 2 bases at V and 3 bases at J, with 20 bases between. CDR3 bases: TGTGCCAGCAGCCAAAACCGTCGATCAGGACCCGTCTACGAGCAGTACTTC. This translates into CASSQNRRSGPVYEQYF.